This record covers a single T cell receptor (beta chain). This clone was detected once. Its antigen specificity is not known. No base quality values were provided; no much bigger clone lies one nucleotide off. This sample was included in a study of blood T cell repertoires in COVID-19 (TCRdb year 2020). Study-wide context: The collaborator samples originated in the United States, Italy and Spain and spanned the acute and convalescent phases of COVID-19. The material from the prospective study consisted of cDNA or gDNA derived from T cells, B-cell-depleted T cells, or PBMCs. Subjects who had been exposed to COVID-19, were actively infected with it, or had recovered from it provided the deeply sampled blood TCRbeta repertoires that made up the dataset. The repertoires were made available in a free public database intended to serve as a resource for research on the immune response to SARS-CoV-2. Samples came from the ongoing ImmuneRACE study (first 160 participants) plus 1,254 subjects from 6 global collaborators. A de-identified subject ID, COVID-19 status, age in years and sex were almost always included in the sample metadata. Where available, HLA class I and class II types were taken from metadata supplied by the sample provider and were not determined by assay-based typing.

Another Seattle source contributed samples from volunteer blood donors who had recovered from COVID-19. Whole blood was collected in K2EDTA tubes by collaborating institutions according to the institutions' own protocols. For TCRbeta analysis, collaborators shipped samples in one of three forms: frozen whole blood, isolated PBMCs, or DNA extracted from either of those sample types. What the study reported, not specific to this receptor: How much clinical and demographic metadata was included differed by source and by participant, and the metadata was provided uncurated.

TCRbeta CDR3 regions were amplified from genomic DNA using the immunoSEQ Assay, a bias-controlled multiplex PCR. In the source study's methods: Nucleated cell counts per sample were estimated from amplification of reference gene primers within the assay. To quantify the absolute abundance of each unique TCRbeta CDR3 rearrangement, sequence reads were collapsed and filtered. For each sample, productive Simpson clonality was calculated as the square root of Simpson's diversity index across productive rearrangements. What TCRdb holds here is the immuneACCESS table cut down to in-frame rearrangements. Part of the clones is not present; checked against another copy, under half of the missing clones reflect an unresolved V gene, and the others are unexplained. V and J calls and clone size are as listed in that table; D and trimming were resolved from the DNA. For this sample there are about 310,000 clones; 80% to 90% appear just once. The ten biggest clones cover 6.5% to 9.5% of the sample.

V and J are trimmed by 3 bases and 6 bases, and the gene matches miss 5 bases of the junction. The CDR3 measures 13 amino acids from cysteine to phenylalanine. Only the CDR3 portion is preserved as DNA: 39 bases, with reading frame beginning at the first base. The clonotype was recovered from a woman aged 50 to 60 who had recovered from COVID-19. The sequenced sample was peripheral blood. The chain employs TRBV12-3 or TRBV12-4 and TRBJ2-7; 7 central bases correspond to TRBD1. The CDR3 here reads CASSFRGLGEQYF. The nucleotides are TGTGCCAGCAGTTTTAGGGGGCTTGGCGAGCAGTACTTC.